This T cell receptor (beta chain) was found in a study of OX40 agonist ivuxolimab in advanced cancers. Overall study findings and caveats: At doses 0.1 to 3.0 mg/kg, CD4+ and CD8+ clones expanded. Partial responders at 0.1-3.0 mg/kg had among the lowest clonal expansion.

As concerns this clone: Its target is unknown.

The protocol was immunoSEQ multiplex PCR, while the TCRdb copy is restricted to in-frame clones and leaves out a portion. The sample yields around 72,000 clones, over 75% seen once. Baseline was the first blood sampling point, followed by cycle 4 day 1 and cycle 7 day 1. V lost 0 bases and J 0 bases, leaving 9 bases between the germline ends. Germline CDR1 and CDR2: SGHRS and YFSETQ. CDR3 length equals 15 residues. This sequence was found in an adult with an advanced solid tumor such as melanoma, head and neck, liver or kidney cancer. J is TRBJ1-1 and V is TRBV5-1; D is unclear. Source: CD4+ or CD8+ T cells sorted from blood, taken in a trial of the OX40 agonist ivuxolimab. CDR3 region: CASSLGLVLNTEAFF. The DNA of the CDR3 is TGCGCCAGCAGCTTGGGTCTGGTCCTGAACACTGAAGCTTTCTTT. Looking up the rest from reference TRBV5-1 and TRBJ1-1 gives the full variable domain: KAGVTQTPRYLIKTRGQQVTLSCSPISGHRSVSWYQQTPGQGLQFLFEYFSETQRNKGNFPGRFSGRQFSNSRSEMNVSTLELGDSALYLCASSLGLVLNTEAFFGQGTRLTVV.